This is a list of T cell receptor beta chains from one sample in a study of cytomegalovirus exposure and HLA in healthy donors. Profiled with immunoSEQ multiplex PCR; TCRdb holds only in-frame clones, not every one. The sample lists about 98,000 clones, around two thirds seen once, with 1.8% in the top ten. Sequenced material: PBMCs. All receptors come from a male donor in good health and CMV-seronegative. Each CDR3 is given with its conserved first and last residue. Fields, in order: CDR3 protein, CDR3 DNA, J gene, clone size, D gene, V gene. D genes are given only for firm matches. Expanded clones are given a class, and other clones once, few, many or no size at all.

cdr3_aa: CASSFSRDYEQYF
cdr3_nt: TGTGCCAGCAGTTTTTCTCGGGACTACGAGCAGTACTTC
j_call: TRBJ2-7
clone_size: -
d_call: -
v_call: TRBV27

cdr3_aa: CASSVASGVRETQYF
cdr3_nt: TGTGCCAGCAGCGTAGCCAGCGGGGTCCGGGAGACCCAGTACTTC
j_call: TRBJ2-5
clone_size: once
d_call: TRBD2
v_call: TRBV9

cdr3_aa: CALTPGNTEAFF
cdr3_nt: TGTGCCCTGACCCCGGGGAACACTGAAGCTTTCTTT
j_call: TRBJ1-1
clone_size: -
d_call: -
v_call: TRBV30

cdr3_aa: CASSLTGQVNSYEQYF
cdr3_nt: TGTGCCAGCAGTTTAACGGGACAGGTGAACTCCTACGAGCAGTACTTC
j_call: TRBJ2-7
clone_size: -
d_call: TRBD1
v_call: TRBV27

cdr3_aa: CASSQRDRMDTEAFF
cdr3_nt: TGTGCCAGCAGCCAGAGGGACAGGATGGACACTGAAGCTTTCTTT
j_call: TRBJ1-1
clone_size: -
d_call: TRBD1
v_call: TRBV14

cdr3_aa: CASSATTGGSYNEQFF
cdr3_nt: TGTGCCAGTAGTGCGACGACAGGGGGCAGCTACAATGAGCAGTTCTTC
j_call: TRBJ2-1
clone_size: -
d_call: TRBD1
v_call: TRBV19

cdr3_aa: CASSPGEGLGTDTQYF
cdr3_nt: TGTGCCAGCAGCCCCGGGGAGGGCCTCGGGACAGATACGCAGTATTTT
j_call: TRBJ2-3
clone_size: -
d_call: TRBD2
v_call: TRBV5-6

cdr3_aa: CASSPGAGVAKEAFF
cdr3_nt: TGTGCCAGCAGTCCCGGTGCAGGGGTTGCCAAAGAAGCTTTCTTT
j_call: TRBJ1-1
clone_size: once
d_call: -
v_call: TRBV28

cdr3_aa: CASSPFAGGDYGYTF
cdr3_nt: TGTGCCAGCAGTCCTTTCGCGGGAGGGGACTATGGCTACACCTTC
j_call: TRBJ1-2
clone_size: -
d_call: -
v_call: TRBV6-5

cdr3_aa: CASLATYEQYF
cdr3_nt: TGTGCCAGCCTTGCTACCTACGAGCAGTACTTC
j_call: TRBJ2-7
clone_size: -
d_call: -
v_call: TRBV2

cdr3_aa: CSVDETSGYNEQFF
cdr3_nt: TGCAGCGTTGACGAGACTAGCGGTTACAATGAGCAGTTCTTC
j_call: TRBJ2-1
clone_size: -
d_call: TRBD2
v_call: TRBV29-1

cdr3_aa: CASAGEPSYNEQFF
cdr3_nt: TGTGCTAGTGCCGGGGAGCCTAGTTACAATGAGCAGTTCTTC
j_call: TRBJ2-1
clone_size: -
d_call: -
v_call: TRBV12-5

cdr3_aa: CASSLVGGRLDTQYF
cdr3_nt: TGCGCCAGCAGCTTGGTAGGCGGGAGACTAGATACGCAGTATTTT
j_call: TRBJ2-3
clone_size: -
d_call: TRBD2
v_call: TRBV5-1

cdr3_aa: CASSSSGSYNEQFF
cdr3_nt: TGTGCCAGCAGCTCTAGCGGGAGCTACAATGAGCAGTTCTTC
j_call: TRBJ2-1
clone_size: -
d_call: TRBD2
v_call: TRBV5-4

cdr3_aa: CAWSPSGGNTIYF
cdr3_nt: TGTGCCTGGAGTCCGAGCGGAGGAAACACCATATATTTT
j_call: TRBJ1-3
clone_size: -
d_call: -
v_call: TRBV30

cdr3_aa: CASSLGRVDEKLFF
cdr3_nt: TGCGCCAGCAGCTTGGGCAGGGTAGACGAAAAACTGTTTTTT
j_call: TRBJ1-4
clone_size: -
d_call: -
v_call: TRBV5-1

cdr3_aa: CAGLTGEDYGYTF
cdr3_nt: TGTGCCGGCTTGACAGGGGAGGACTATGGCTACACCTTC
j_call: TRBJ1-2
clone_size: once
d_call: TRBD1
v_call: TRBV30

cdr3_aa: CAWNRGQETQYF
cdr3_nt: TGTGCCTGGAACAGGGGACAAGAGACCCAGTACTTC
j_call: TRBJ2-5
clone_size: -
d_call: TRBD1
v_call: TRBV30

cdr3_aa: CASSLKGLAKSTDTQYF
cdr3_nt: TGTGCCAGCAGCTTAAAGGGACTAGCAAAAAGCACAGATACGCAGTATTTT
j_call: TRBJ2-3
clone_size: -
d_call: TRBD2
v_call: TRBV7-9

cdr3_aa: CASSGTSGNTGELFF
cdr3_nt: TGTGCCAGCAGTGGGACTAGCGGTAACACCGGGGAGCTGTTTTTT
j_call: TRBJ2-2
clone_size: -
d_call: TRBD2
v_call: TRBV6-1

cdr3_aa: CASSYSITGSWEELFF
cdr3_nt: TGTGCCAGCAGTTACTCGATAACAGGGAGTTGGGAAGAGCTTTTCTTT
j_call: TRBJ1-1
clone_size: once
d_call: -
v_call: TRBV6-5

cdr3_aa: CASSLFTGPNYEQYF
cdr3_nt: TGTGCCAGCAGTTTATTTACAGGACCTAACTACGAGCAGTACTTC
j_call: TRBJ2-7
clone_size: few
d_call: -
v_call: TRBV27

cdr3_aa: CASGSTGGGYGYTF
cdr3_nt: TGTGCCAGCGGAAGTACAGGGGGGGGCTATGGCTACACCTTC
j_call: TRBJ1-2
clone_size: -
d_call: TRBD1
v_call: TRBV7-2

cdr3_aa: CASRTGRANYGYTF
cdr3_nt: TGTGCCAGCAGGACAGGACGAGCTAACTATGGCTACACCTTC
j_call: TRBJ1-2
clone_size: -
d_call: -
v_call: TRBV2

cdr3_aa: CSVDLGRADTEAFF
cdr3_nt: TGCAGCGTTGACCTGGGGAGGGCCGACACTGAAGCTTTCTTT
j_call: TRBJ1-1
clone_size: -
d_call: -
v_call: TRBV29-1

cdr3_aa: CASSTTGFIPPKETQYF
cdr3_nt: TGTGCCAGCAGTACAACGGGGTTTATCCCTCCGAAAGAGACCCAGTACTTC
j_call: TRBJ2-5
clone_size: -
d_call: -
v_call: TRBV7-9

cdr3_aa: CATGGRGLPNEKLFF
cdr3_nt: TGTGCCACCGGGGGCAGGGGGCTTCCTAATGAAAAACTGTTTTTT
j_call: TRBJ1-4
clone_size: -
d_call: TRBD1
v_call: TRBV2

cdr3_aa: CASSQRENTEAFF
cdr3_nt: TGCGCCAGCAGCCAACGGGAGAACACTGAAGCTTTCTTT
j_call: TRBJ1-1
clone_size: few
d_call: -
v_call: TRBV4-1

cdr3_aa: CASSLEGQGAREQYF
cdr3_nt: TGCGCCAGCAGCTTAGAGGGACAGGGGGCACGAGAGCAGTACTTC
j_call: TRBJ2-7
clone_size: -
d_call: TRBD1
v_call: TRBV5-1

cdr3_aa: CASSPKLQGREQYF
cdr3_nt: TGTGCCAGCAGCCCGAAACTACAGGGGCGCGAGCAGTACTTC
j_call: TRBJ2-7
clone_size: -
d_call: TRBD1
v_call: TRBV5-6

cdr3_aa: CASSPRGTRTSVDEQFF
cdr3_nt: TGTGCCAGCAGCCCCCGTGGGACCAGGACTAGCGTCGATGAGCAGTTCTTC
j_call: TRBJ2-1
clone_size: -
d_call: TRBD2
v_call: TRBV9

cdr3_aa: CASSPQGGTEAFF
cdr3_nt: TGTGCCAGCAGCCCTCAGGGGGGAACTGAAGCTTTCTTT
j_call: TRBJ1-1
clone_size: -
d_call: TRBD1
v_call: TRBV7-6

cdr3_aa: CASSSDLQRNTDTQYF
cdr3_nt: TGTGCCAGCAGCTCCGACCTTCAGCGGAACACAGATACGCAGTATTTT
j_call: TRBJ2-3
clone_size: -
d_call: -
v_call: TRBV5-4

cdr3_aa: CASTGSPSYEQYF
cdr3_nt: TGTGCCAGCACGGGGTCCCCCTCCTACGAGCAGTACTTC
j_call: TRBJ2-7
clone_size: -
d_call: -
v_call: TRBV28

cdr3_aa: CASSFLNPGQGLEETQYF
cdr3_nt: TGCGCCAGCAGCTTCCTAAATCCGGGACAGGGTCTGGAAGAGACCCAGTACTTC
j_call: TRBJ2-5
clone_size: -
d_call: TRBD1
v_call: TRBV5-1

cdr3_aa: CASKMGLMREQYF
cdr3_nt: TGTGCCAGCAAAATGGGTCTTATGAGGGAGCAGTACTTC
j_call: TRBJ2-7
clone_size: few
d_call: -
v_call: TRBV6-5

cdr3_aa: CAWILSGGPLDTQYF
cdr3_nt: TGTGCCTGGATTTTAAGCGGGGGCCCCCTGGATACGCAGTATTTT
j_call: TRBJ2-3
clone_size: -
d_call: TRBD2
v_call: TRBV30

cdr3_aa: CAWSVIPGQRYGYTF
cdr3_nt: TGTGCCTGGAGTGTAATCCCGGGACAGCGGTATGGCTACACCTTC
j_call: TRBJ1-2
clone_size: -
d_call: TRBD1
v_call: TRBV30

cdr3_aa: CASSGHGHPGLAGAYEQYF
cdr3_nt: TGTGCCAGCAGCGGACATGGGCACCCTGGACTAGCGGGGGCCTACGAGCAGTACTTC
j_call: TRBJ2-7
clone_size: -
d_call: TRBD2
v_call: TRBV7-2